The 18 T cell receptor beta chains given below trace back to one sample, sequenced in a study of metastatic and nonmetastatic thyroid tumors. MiXCR re-clonotyped the PCR reads for TCRdb. The profile shows under 100,000 clones, 8.6% of them singletons. No patient had received any treatment before thyroid surgery. Sequenced input: blood. The receptors were sampled from a female donor with papillary thyroid cancer or a benign thyroid nodule (not recorded which). Some clones in this sample may be carry-over from other donors' samples.

Notes on this clone: Given a much more abundant clone one base away, this may be a read error. The limits of the CDR3 on the DNA are not certain, so only TCRdb's listed CDR3 is given. This chain links TRBV3-1 with TRBJ1-4. Germline loops: CDR1 LGHDT, CDR2 YNNKEL (reference sequence). Ends included, the CDR3 has 15 residues. Here the CDR3 reads CASSQVGGGAEKLLF.

Worth noting for this clone: The junction departs from germline at one end; a sequencing error may be responsible. Other nucleotide sequences in the sample specify the same CDR3. The chain is built from TRBV6-1 and TRBJ1-2; D is unresolved. The CDR3 is 12 residues long. Per the germline V gene, CDR1 is MNHNS and CDR2 is SASEGT. DNA of the CDR3: TGTGCCAGCAGCTCCGGTCACTATGGCTACACCTTT. Residues: CASSSGHYGYTF.

This clone was seen at least ten times. V and J are TRBV14 and TRBJ1-6; D gene ambiguous. Trimming removed 1 base from V and 0 bases from J, with 4 bases in between. Germline V gene lookup returns CDR1 SGHDN and CDR2 FVKESK. This CDR3 region has 15 residues. The CDR3 nucleotides read TGTGCCAGCAGCCAAGGAAGCTCCTATAATTCACCCCTCCACTTT. Translated, it gives CASSQGSSYNSPLHF. Full variable domain (rest looked up from reference TRBV14 and TRBJ1-6): EAGVTQFPSHSVIEKGQTVTLRCDPISGHDNLYWYRRVMGKEIKFLLHFVKESKQDESGMPNNRFLAERTGGTYSTLKVQPAELEDSGVYFCASSQGSSYNSPLHFGNGTRLTVT.

This clone was seen ten or more times. This sample includes further DNA sequences coding for the same CDR3. The rearrangement uses TRBV27 and TRBJ2-3, with 7 bases matching TRBD1. This CDR3 is 15 amino acids long. Germline lookup yields CDR1 MNHEY and CDR2 SMNVEV (reference sequence). The ends lost 3 bases at V and 4 bases at J; junction bases unmatched: 7. CDR3: CASSFTGQVSDTQYF. In DNA form, the CDR3 reads TGTGCCAGCAGTTTCACCGGACAGGTTTCAGATACGCAGTATTTT.

Only a few counts were recorded for this clone. Relative to the germline gene, one junction end is altered; a read error may explain this. This sequence joins TRBV6-1 and TRBJ1-3, with TRBD1 matching 7 bases. Per germline, CDR1 MNHNS and CDR2 SASEGT. The CDR3 sequence is 14 residues long. CDR3 DNA: TGTGCCAGCAGTGAGACAGGGTATGGAAACACCATGTATTTT. This encodes CASSETGYGNTMYF.

This clone was recorded at least ten times. CDR3 in amino acids: CASSQDDREGADTQYF. DNA of the CDR3: TGTGCCAGCAGCCAGGACGACAGGGAAGGAGCAGATACGCAGTATTTT. The chain recombines TRBV4-2 with TRBJ2-3; 7 bases align to TRBD1. This CDR3 has 16 amino acids. With V trimmed by 3 bases and J by 4 bases, 10 bases remained unmatched. Germline assignment: CDR1 LGHNA and CDR2 YNFKEQ.

This clone has ten or more counts. This chain uses TRBV7-2 with TRBJ1-4; D is unclear. Germline V gene data show CDR1 as SGHTA and CDR2 as FQGNSA. V shed 2 bases and J shed 5 bases, with 12 bases lying between them. CDR3 length: 15 amino acids. CDR3 DNA: TGTGCCAGCAGCTTATATATAGGCCCGAATGAAAAACTGTTTTTT. Its protein is CASSLYIGPNEKLFF. Looking up the rest from reference TRBV7-2 and TRBJ1-4 gives the full variable domain: GAGVSQSPSNKVTEKGKDVELRCDPISGHTALYWYRQSLGQGLEFLIYFQGNSAPDKSGLPSDRFSAERTGGSVSTLTIQRTQQEDSAVYLCASSLYIGPNEKLFFGSGTQLSVL.

This clone has ten or more counts. The genes are TRBV18 and TRBJ2-1, with 7 bases identical to TRBD2. Per the germline V gene, CDR1 is KGHSH and CDR2 is LQKENI. CDR3 length equals 12 residues. The junction had 4 bases not matched to a gene; V was cut back by 4 bases and J by 10 bases. CDR3 nucleotide sequence: TGTGCCAGCTCACGTTGGGGGGGAGAGCAGTTCTTC. Translating it yields CASSRWGGEQFF.

This clone was counted between two and nine times. Just one base apart from a much larger clone, this may be a read error. Other DNA sequences in the sample encode the same CDR3. The chain employs TRBV28 and TRBJ2-1; weak D call: TRBD2 (7 bases). With 4 bases removed from V and 8 bases from J, the gap between germline ends came to 18 bases. Germline V lookup: CDR1 MDHEN, CDR2 SYDVKM. CDR3 length: 15 residues. The CDR3 spells CASSSSGGRRHEQFF. The CDR3 DNA reads as TGTGCCAGCAGTTCCTCGGGGGGCCGCCGTCATGAGCAGTTCTTC.

This clone was recorded at least ten times. This chain uses TRBV24-1 with TRBJ1-5; D is possibly TRBD1 (6 bases). CDR3 length equals 17 residues. V gave up 12 bases and J gave up 2 bases, with 25 bases separating them. Germline values: CDR1 KGHDR, CDR2 SFDVKD. CDR3 DNA sequence: TGTGCCGCCCGCCGGTCAGGGACAACACTCGGCAATCAGCCCCAGCATTTT. It specifies CAARRSGTTLGNQPQHF.

This clone has at least ten counts. This CDR3 is also generated by other DNA sequences in the sample. The V and J genes are TRBV28 and TRBJ2-7; D remains unclear. With 6 bases removed from V and 0 bases from J, the gap between germline ends came to 21 bases. This CDR3 is built from 17 residues. Germline-derived CDR1 and CDR2 are MDHEN and SYDVKM. CDR3 sequence reads: CASSLARLRDRSYEQYF. In DNA form, the CDR3 reads TGTGCCAGCAGCCTTGCCCGACTTCGTGACCGCTCCTACGAGCAGTACTTC.

This clone was counted between two and nine times. Being one base from a much bigger clone, this may be a read error. The chain employs TRBV15 and TRBJ2-2, with D unresolved. V shed 2 bases and J shed 4 bases, with 17 bases lying between them. This CDR3 is 17 amino acids long. Germline V gene lookup returns CDR1 LNHNV and CDR2 YYDKDF (reference sequence). The CDR3 sequence is CATSRPSSKGSTGELFF. As DNA, the CDR3 is TGTGCCACCAGCAGACCATCGTCTAAGGGAAGCACCGGGGAGCTGTTTTTT.

The CDR3 region is CASSLVPGLAVRAYEQYF. Here the CDR3 DNA reads TGTGCCAGCAGCTTAGTGCCGGGACTAGCGGTAAGGGCCTACGAGCAGTACTTC. V gene TRBV7-2 combines with J gene TRBJ2-7; 11 nucleotides line up with TRBD2. V dropped 1 base and J dropped 2; count of bases not matched to a gene: 10. The CDR3 extends over 18 amino acids. Per the germline V gene, CDR1 is SGHTA and CDR2 is FQGNSA.

This clone was counted at least ten times. The chain links TRBV28 to TRBJ1-2; TRBD1 might be the D (6 bases). Germline V gene sequence: CDR1 MDHEN, CDR2 SYDVKM. Trimming left V 8 bases short and J 3 bases short, with 13 bases between. The CDR3 has 13 residues. CDR3 nucleotide sequence: TGTGCCAGCCGGGGGGGGGCAGACTATGGCTACACCTTC. It yields the protein CASRGGADYGYTF.

This clone has more than one count but fewer than ten. V gene TRBV3-1 combines with J gene TRBJ2-7; 7 bases match TRBD2. J lost 7 bases, V lost 0 bases, and 12 bases had no gene match. CDR1 and CDR2 from the germline V gene are LGHDT and YNNKEL (reference sequence). This CDR3 is 16 amino acids long. CDR3 loop: CASSQDPGRAGREQYF. The CDR3 DNA is TGTGCCAGCAGCCAAGATCCCGGTAGGGCCGGGAGGGAGCAGTACTTC.

This clone was recorded at least ten times. The chain is built from TRBV7-9 and TRBJ2-1; 7 bases match TRBD2. V shed 2 bases and J 0 bases; nucleotides not matched to a gene: 1. Germline V gene lookup returns CDR1 SEHNR and CDR2 FQNEAQ (reference sequence). The CDR3 sequence is 15 residues long. The chain's CDR3 is CASSLKRGSYNEQFF. As DNA, the CDR3 is TGTGCCAGCAGCTTAAAGCGGGGCTCCTACAATGAGCAGTTCTTC.

This clone was seen at least ten times. The chain recombines TRBV24-1 with TRBJ1-2; D unclear. The CDR3 loop spans 14 amino acids. Trimming left V 4 bases short and J 11 bases short, with 19 bases between. The germline CDR1 and CDR2 sequences are KGHDR and SFDVKD. The CDR3 reads CATSDSKNARNYTF. The CDR3 DNA sequence: TGTGCCACCAGTGACTCCAAGAACGCCCGGAATTACACCTTC.

This clone was recorded a few times. A much larger clone lies a single base off, so this may be a read error. The V and J genes are TRBV7-3 and TRBJ2-1, with 8 bases identical to TRBD2. V lost 5 bases to trimming and J lost 0 bases; unmatched junction nucleotides: 3. The germline gives CDR1 SGHTA, CDR2 FQGTGA. This CDR3 region has 15 residues. CDR3 region: CASSPAGGSYNEQFF. In DNA, the CDR3 is TGTGCCAGCAGCCCCGCGGGGGGCTCCTACAATGAGCAGTTCTTC.